The 11 T cell receptor beta chains presented below share a single source sample, sequenced in a study of blood T cell repertoires in COVID-19. Clones were read by immunoSEQ multiplex PCR, and TCRdb kept only the in-frame ones, dropping some. The sample carries 88,000 or so clones, 65% to 90% recorded once. The material sequenced was peripheral blood. The receptors stem from a man aged 60-69 years with acute or convalescent COVID-19.

The chain is built from TRBV5-4 and TRBJ1-2, with TRBD1 identical over 10 bases. In germline, CDR1 is SGHNT, CDR2 YYREEE (reference sequence). After removal of 5 bases from V and 2 bases from J, the junction contained 6 bases not matched to a gene. The length of the CDR3 is 15 residues. The CDR3 DNA follows: TGTGCCAGCAGATTCATGACAGGGGGCAACTATGGCTACACCTTC. Its translation is CASRFMTGGNYGYTF.

The rearrangement joins TRBV5-1 to TRBJ2-1, with TRBD1 identical over 10 bases. The germline V gene encodes CDR1 SGHRS and CDR2 YFSETQ. The CDR3 has 13 residues. J was trimmed by 9 bases and V by 4 bases; bases with no gene match: 4. For the CDR3, the DNA is TGCGCCAGCAGCAGCGGACAGGGGGGTGAGCAGTTCTTC. Encoded protein: CASSSGQGGEQFF.

CDR3 DNA sequence: TGTGCCAGTAGTGCAGACAGGGGAGATCGAAACACCATATATTTT. This sequence encodes CASSADRGDRNTIYF. The V call is TRBV19, the J call TRBJ1-3, with 8 bases fitting TRBD1. The CDR3 runs to 15 residues. In germline, CDR1 is LNHDA, CDR2 SQIVND (reference sequence). J was trimmed by 5 bases and V by 5 bases; bases with no gene match: 8. Filled out from reference TRBV19 and TRBJ1-3, the complete variable domain reads DGGITQSPKYLFRKEGQNVTLSCEQNLNHDAMYWYRQDPGQGLRLIYYSQIVNDFQKGDIAEGYSVSREKKESFPLTVTSAQKNPTAFYLCASSADRGDRNTIYFGEGSWLTVV.

V gene TRBV30 combines with J gene TRBJ1-1; 8 positions agree with TRBD1. The CDR3 runs 13 residues. J gave up 4 bases and V 4 bases, and 5 bases lay outside the gene matches. Looked up from germline, CDR1 is GTSNPN and CDR2 is SVGIG (reference sequence). Here the CDR3 reads CAWTAGGATEAFF. The DNA of the CDR3 is TGTGCCTGGACAGCAGGGGGCGCCACTGAAGCTTTCTTT.

The CDR3, as DNA: TGTGCCAGCAGTGACGCGGTGTTGTCCACAGATACGCAGTATTTT. Translated, it gives CASSDAVLSTDTQYF. This chain uses TRBV6-1 with TRBJ2-3; unclear D gene. This CDR3 is 15 amino acids long. V lost 3 bases and J lost 2, with 12 bases in between. Germline CDR1 and CDR2: MNHNS and SASEGT.

The chain links TRBV27 to TRBJ1-6; TRBD1 matches 8 bases. The CDR3 consists of 14 residues. Per the germline V gene, CDR1 is MNHEY and CDR2 is SMNVEV (reference sequence). J was trimmed by 7 bases and V by 5 bases; bases with no gene match: 4. CDR3 amino acids: CASSPRGRNSPLHF. CDR3 sequence (DNA): TGTGCCAGCAGTCCCAGGGGGCGAAATTCACCCCTCCACTTT.

CDR3 sequence: CASSFVAGGLFNQPQHF. The CDR3 bases are TGTGCCAGCAGCTTTGTCGCAGGGGGCCTGTTCAATCAGCCCCAGCATTTT. This chain connects TRBV27 to TRBJ1-5; TRBD1 agrees at 8 bases. The CDR3 contains 17 residues. Germline V gives CDR1 MNHEY, CDR2 SMNVEV (reference sequence). With V trimmed by 6 bases and J by 3 bases, 13 bases remained unmatched.

The chain employs TRBV4-3 and TRBJ2-1; 9 positions agree with TRBD2. This CDR3 region has 17 residues. The V gene's germline CDR1 is LGHNA and CDR2 YSLEER. The junction had 11 bases not matched to a gene; V was cut back by 2 bases and J by 6 bases. This CDR3 reads CASSQKIGAGGSNEQFF. In DNA form, the CDR3 reads TGCGCCAGCAGCCAAAAAATCGGAGCGGGGGGCTCCAATGAGCAGTTCTTC.

The chain employs TRBV6-5 and TRBJ1-2, with D possibly matching TRBD1 (6 bases). Germline CDR1 reads MNHEY; CDR2 reads SVGAGI. V was pared by 9 bases and J by 8 bases, with 13 bases between. This CDR3 has 11 residues. CDR3 sequence: CASKQGQGYTF. The DNA of the CDR3 is TGTGCCAGTAAACAGGGCCAAGGCTACACCTTC.

The chain joins TRBV10-3 to TRBJ2-2; 9 nucleotides match TRBD1. The germline CDR1 and CDR2 sequences are ENHRY and SYGVKD. The CDR3 is 15 amino acids. With V trimmed by 8 bases and J by 1 base, 5 bases remained unmatched. CDR3 amino acids: CAIRGDRENTGELFF. CDR3 DNA sequence: TGTGCCATCCGCGGGGACAGGGAGAACACCGGGGAGCTGTTTTTT.

J is TRBJ1-1 and V is TRBV6-5; D perhaps matches TRBD1 (5 bases). The CDR3 extends over 13 amino acids. Germline loops: CDR1 MNHEY, CDR2 SVGAGI. Trimming took 7 bases from V and 3 from J, leaving 12 bases between them. CDR3 nucleotides: TGTGCCAGCATAGGGGAGCGGGACACTGAAGCTTTCTTT. Amino acids: CASIGERDTEAFF.